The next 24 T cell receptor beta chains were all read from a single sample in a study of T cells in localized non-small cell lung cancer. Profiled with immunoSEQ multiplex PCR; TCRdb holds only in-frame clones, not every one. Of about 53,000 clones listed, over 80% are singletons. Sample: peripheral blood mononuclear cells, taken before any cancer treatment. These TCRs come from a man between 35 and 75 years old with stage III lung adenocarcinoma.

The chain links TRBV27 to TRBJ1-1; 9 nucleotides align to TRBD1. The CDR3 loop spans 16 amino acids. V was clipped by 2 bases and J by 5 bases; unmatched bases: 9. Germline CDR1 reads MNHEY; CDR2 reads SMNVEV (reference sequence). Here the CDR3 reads CASSLLSQGARTEAFF. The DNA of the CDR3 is TGTGCCAGCAGTTTACTCTCACAGGGGGCGAGGACTGAAGCTTTCTTT.

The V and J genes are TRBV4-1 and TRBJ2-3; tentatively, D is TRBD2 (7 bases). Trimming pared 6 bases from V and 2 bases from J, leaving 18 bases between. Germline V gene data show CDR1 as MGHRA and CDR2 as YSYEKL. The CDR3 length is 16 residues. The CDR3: CASRVEGGGLTDTQYF. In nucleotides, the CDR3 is TGCGCCAGCAGGGTAGAGGGGGGGGGCCTCACAGATACGCAGTATTTT.

CDR3 sequence (DNA): TGTGCCTGGAGCCGGGGGGGGTACAATCAGCCCCAGCATTTT. It specifies CAWSRGGYNQPQHF. The V and J genes are TRBV30 and TRBJ1-5; D is perhaps TRBD1 (5 bases). From germline, CDR1 is GTSNPN and CDR2 SVGIG (reference sequence). V was trimmed by 3 bases and J by 3 bases, leaving 12 bases between them. This CDR3 comprises 14 residues.

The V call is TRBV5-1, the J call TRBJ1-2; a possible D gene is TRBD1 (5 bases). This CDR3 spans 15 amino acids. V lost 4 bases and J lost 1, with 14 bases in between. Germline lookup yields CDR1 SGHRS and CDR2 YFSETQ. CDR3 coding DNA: TGCGCCAGCAGCGGGGGACCTGCCGATAACTATGGCTACACCTTC. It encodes CASSGGPADNYGYTF.

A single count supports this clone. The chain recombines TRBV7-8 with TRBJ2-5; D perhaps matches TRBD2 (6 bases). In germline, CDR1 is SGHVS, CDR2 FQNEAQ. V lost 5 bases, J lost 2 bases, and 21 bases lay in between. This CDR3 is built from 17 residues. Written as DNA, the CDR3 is TGTGCCAGCAGCGCTAGTCGGGGACTTCTAAAACAAGAGACCCAGTACTTC. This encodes CASSASRGLLKQETQYF.

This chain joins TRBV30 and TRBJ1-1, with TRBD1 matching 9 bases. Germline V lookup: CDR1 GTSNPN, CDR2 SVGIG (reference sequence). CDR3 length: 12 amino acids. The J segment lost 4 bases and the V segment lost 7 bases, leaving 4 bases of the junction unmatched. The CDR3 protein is CASRQGVTEAFF. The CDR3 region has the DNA TGTGCCTCCCGACAGGGGGTCACTGAAGCTTTCTTT. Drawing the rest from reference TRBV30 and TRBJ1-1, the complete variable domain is SQTIHQWPATLVQPVGSPLSLECTVEGTSNPNLYWYRQAAGRGLQLLFYSVGIGQISSEVPQNLSASRPQDRQFILSSKKLLLSDSGFYLCASRQGVTEAFFGQGTRLTVV.

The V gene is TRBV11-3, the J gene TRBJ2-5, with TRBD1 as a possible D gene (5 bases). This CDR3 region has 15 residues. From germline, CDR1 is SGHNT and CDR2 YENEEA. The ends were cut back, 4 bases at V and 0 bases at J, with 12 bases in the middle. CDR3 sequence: CASSSQQDYQETQYF. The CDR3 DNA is TGTGCCAGCAGCTCGCAACAGGATTACCAAGAGACCCAGTACTTC.

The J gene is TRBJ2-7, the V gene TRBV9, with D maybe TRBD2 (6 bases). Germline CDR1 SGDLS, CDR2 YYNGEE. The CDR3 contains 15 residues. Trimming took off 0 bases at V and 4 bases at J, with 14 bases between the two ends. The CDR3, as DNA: TGTGCCAGCAGCGTAGGGCGGGGCGGCTCATACGAGCAGTACTTC. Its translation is CASSVGRGGSYEQYF.

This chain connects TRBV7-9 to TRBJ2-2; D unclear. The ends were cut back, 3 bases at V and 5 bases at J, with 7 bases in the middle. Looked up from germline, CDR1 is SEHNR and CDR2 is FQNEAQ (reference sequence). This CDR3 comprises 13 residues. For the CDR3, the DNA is TGTGCCAGCAGCTTGCCAGGAACCGGGGAGCTGTTTTTT. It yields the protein CASSLPGTGELFF.

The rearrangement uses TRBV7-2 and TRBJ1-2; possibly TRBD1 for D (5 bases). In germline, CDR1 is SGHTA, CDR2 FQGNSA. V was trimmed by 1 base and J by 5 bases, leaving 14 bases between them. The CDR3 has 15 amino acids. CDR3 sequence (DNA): TGTGCCAGCAGCTTAGTTCGGAGAGGGGAGTATGGCTACACCTTC. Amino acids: CASSLVRRGEYGYTF.

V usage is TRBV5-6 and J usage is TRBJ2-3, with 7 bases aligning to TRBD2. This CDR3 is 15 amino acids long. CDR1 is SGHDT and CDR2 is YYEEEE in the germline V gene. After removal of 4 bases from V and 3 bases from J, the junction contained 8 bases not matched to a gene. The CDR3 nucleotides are TGTGCCAGCAGCGACCTCGGGGAGGGGACAGATACGCAGTATTTT. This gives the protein CASSDLGEGTDTQYF.

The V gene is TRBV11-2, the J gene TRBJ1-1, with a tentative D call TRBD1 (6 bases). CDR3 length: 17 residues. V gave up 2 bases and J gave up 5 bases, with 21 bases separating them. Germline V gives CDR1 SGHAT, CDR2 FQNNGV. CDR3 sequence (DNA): TGTGCCAGCAGCTTACGGAGGGGGACGGCCCTGAGAACTGAAGCTTTCTTT. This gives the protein CASSLRRGTALRTEAFF.

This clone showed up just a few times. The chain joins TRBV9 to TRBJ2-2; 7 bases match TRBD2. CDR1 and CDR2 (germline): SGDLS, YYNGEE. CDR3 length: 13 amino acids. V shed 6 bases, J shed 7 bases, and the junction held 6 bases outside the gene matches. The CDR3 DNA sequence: TGTGCCAGCAAGCCAGGACTAGGCGGGGAGCTGTTTTTT. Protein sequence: CASKPGLGGELFF.

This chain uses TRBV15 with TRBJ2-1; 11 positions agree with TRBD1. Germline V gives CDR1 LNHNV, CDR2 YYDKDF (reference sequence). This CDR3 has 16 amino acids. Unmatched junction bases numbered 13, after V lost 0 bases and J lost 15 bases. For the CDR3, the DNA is TGTGCCACCAGCAGAGATGGGCCCGGGACAGGGGGTCTGGTGTTCTTC. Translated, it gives CATSRDGPGTGGLVFF. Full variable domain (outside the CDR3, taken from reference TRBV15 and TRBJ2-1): DAMVIQNPRYQVTQFGKPVTLSCSQTLNHNVMYWYQQKSSQAPKLLFHYYDKDFNNEADTPDNFQSRRPNTSFCFLDIRSPGLGDTAMYLCATSRDGPGTGGLVFFGPGTRLTVL.

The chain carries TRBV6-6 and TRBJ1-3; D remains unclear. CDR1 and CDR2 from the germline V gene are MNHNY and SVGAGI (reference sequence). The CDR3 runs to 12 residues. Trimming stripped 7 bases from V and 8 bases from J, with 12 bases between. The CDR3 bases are TGTGCCAGCACCCCTTCTCAGGACACCATATATTTT. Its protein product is CASTPSQDTIYF.

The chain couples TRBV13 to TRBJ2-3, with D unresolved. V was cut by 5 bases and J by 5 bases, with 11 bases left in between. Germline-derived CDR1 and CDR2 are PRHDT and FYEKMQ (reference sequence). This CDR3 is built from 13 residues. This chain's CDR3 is CASSPQGLDTQYF. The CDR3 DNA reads TGTGCCAGCAGCCCCCAAGGCTTAGATACGCAGTATTTT.

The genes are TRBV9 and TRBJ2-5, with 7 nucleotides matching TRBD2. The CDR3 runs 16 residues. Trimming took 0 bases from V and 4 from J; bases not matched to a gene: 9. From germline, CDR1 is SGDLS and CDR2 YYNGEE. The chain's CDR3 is CASSVARGSNGETQYF. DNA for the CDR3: TGTGCCAGCAGCGTAGCGCGCGGGAGTAACGGAGAGACCCAGTACTTC.

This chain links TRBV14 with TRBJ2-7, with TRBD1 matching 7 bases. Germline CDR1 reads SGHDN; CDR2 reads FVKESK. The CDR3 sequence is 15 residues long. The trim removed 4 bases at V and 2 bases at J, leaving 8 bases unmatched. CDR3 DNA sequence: TGTGCCAGCAGCCCGAATGGGGACAGTACCTACGAGCAGTACTTC. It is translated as CASSPNGDSTYEQYF.

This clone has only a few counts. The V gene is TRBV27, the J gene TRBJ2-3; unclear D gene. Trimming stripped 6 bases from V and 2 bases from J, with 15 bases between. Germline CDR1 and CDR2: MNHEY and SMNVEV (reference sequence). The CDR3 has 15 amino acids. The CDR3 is CASSPGFSSTDTQYF. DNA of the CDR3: TGTGCCAGCAGCCCTGGATTCTCTTCCACAGATACGCAGTATTTT.

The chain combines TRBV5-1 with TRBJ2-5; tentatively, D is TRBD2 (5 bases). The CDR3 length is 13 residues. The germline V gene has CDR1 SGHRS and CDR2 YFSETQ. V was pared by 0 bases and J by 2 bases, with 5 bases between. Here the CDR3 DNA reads TGCGCCAGCAGCTTGGGACTACAAGAGACCCAGTACTTC. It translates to CASSLGLQETQYF.

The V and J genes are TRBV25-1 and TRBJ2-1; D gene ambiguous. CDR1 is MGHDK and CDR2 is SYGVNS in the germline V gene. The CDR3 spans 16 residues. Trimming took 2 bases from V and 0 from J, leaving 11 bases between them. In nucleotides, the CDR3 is TGTGCCAGCAGTGAAACGGGCAGTAGCTCCTACAATGAGCAGTTCTTC. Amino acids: CASSETGSSSYNEQFF.

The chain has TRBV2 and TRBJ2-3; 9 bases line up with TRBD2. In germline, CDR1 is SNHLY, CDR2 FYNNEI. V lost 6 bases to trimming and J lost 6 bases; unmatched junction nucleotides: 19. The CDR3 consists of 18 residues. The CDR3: CASRSRRPSGEGGDTQYF. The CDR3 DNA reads TGTGCCAGCAGGTCTCGCCGGCCTAGCGGGGAAGGGGGTGATACGCAGTATTTT.

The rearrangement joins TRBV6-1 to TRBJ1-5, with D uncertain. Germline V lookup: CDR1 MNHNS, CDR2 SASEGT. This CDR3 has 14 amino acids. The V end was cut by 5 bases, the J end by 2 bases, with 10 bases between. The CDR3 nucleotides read TGTGCCAGCAGTTGGAACCGGGGCAATCAGCCCCAGCATTTT. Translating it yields CASSWNRGNQPQHF.

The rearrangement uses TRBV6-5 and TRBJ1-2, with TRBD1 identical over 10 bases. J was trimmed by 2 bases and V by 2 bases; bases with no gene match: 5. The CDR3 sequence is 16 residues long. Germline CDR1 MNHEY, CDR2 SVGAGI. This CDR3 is CASSYVRTGGNYGYTF. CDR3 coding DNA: TGTGCCAGCAGTTACGTCCGGACAGGGGGAAACTATGGCTACACCTTC.